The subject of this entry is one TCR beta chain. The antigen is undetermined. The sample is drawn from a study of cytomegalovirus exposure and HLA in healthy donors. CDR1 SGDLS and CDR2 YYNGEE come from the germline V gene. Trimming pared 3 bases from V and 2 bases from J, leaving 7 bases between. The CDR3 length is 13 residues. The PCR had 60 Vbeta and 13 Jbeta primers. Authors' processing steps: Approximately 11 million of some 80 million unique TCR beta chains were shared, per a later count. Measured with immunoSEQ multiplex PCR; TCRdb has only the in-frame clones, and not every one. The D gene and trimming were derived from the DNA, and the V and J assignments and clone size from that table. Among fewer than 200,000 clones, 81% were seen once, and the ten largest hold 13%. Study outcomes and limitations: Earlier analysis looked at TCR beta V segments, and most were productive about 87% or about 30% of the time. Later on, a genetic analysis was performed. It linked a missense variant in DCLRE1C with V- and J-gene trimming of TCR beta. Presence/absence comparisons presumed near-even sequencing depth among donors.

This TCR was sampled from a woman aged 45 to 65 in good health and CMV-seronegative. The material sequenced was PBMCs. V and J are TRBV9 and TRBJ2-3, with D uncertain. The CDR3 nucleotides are TGTGCCAGCAGCGCGATACTCACAGATACGCAGTATTTT. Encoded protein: CASSAILTDTQYF.